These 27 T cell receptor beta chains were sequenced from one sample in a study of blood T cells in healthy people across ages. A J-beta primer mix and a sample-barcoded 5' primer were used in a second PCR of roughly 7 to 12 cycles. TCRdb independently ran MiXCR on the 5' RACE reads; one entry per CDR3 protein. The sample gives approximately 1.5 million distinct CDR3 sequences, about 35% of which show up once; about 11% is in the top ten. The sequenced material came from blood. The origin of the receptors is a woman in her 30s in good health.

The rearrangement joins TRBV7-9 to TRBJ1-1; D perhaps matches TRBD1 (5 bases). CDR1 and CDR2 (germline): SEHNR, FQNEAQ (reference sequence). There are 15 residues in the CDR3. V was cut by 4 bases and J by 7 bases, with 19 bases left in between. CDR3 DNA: TGTGCCAGCAGCTCAGCGCGGCCGTGGGGGGGTGAAGCTTTCTTT. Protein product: CASSSARPWGGEAFF.

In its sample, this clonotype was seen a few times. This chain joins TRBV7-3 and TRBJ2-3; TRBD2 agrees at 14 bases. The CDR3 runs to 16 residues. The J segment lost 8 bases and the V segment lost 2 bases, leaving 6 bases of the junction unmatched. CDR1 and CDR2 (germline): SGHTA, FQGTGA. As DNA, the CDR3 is TGTGCCAGCAGCTTATCGGGACTAGCGGGAGATGGTACGCAGTATTTT. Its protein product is CASSLSGLAGDGTQYF.

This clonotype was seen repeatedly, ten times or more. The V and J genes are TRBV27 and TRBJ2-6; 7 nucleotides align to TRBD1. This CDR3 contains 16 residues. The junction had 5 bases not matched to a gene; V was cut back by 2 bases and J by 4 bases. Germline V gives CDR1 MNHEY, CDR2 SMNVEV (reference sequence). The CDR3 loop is CASSLLRGNGANVLTF. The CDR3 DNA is TGTGCCAGCAGTTTACTCAGGGGGAACGGGGCCAACGTCCTGACTTTC. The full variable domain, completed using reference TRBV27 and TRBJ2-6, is EAQVTQNPRYLITVTGKKLTVTCSQNMNHEYMSWYRQDPGLGLRQIYYSMNVEVTDKGDVPEGYKVSRKEKRNFPLILESPSPNQTSLYFCASSLLRGNGANVLTFGAGSRLTVL.

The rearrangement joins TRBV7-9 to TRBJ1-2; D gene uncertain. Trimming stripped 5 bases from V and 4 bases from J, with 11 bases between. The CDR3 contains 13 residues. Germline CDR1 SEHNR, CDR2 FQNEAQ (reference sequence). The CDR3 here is CASSPQVVYGYTF. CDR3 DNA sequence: TGTGCCAGCAGCCCACAAGTTGTCTATGGCTACACCTTC.

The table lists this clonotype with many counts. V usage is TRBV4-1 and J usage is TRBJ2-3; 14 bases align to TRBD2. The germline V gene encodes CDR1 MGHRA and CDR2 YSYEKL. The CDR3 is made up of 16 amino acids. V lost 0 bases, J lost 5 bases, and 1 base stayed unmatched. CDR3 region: CASSQEGLAGGDTQYF. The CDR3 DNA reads TGCGCCAGCAGCCAAGAAGGACTAGCGGGGGGAGATACGCAGTATTTT.

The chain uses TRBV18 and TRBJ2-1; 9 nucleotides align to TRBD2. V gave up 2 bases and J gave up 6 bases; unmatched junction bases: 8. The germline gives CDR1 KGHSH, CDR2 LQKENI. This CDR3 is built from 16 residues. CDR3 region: CASSPTTSGGGNEQFF. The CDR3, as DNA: TGTGCCAGCTCACCAACGACTAGCGGAGGAGGCAATGAGCAGTTCTTC. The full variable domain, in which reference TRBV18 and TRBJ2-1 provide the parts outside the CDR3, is NAGVMQNPRHLVRRRGQEARLRCSPMKGHSHVYWYRQLPEEGLKFMVYLQKENIIDESGMPKERFSAEFPKEGPSILRIQQVVRGDSAAYFCASSPTTSGGGNEQFFGPGTRLTVL.

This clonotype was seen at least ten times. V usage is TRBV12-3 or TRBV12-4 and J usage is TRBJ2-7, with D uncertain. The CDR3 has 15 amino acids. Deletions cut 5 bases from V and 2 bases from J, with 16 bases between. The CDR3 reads CASSITARVTYEQYF. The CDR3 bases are TGTGCCAGCAGTATAACAGCCCGGGTCACCTACGAGCAGTACTTC.

CDR3 DNA sequence: TGTGCCAGTGATCGGACAGGGGACTATGGCTACACCTTC. Protein product: CASDRTGDYGYTF. The rearrangement joins TRBV19 to TRBJ1-2; TRBD1 matches at 9 bases. V was pared by 8 bases and J by 3 bases, with 4 bases of the junction left unmatched. Germline-derived CDR1 and CDR2 are LNHDA and SQIVND (reference sequence). The CDR3 sequence is 13 residues long.

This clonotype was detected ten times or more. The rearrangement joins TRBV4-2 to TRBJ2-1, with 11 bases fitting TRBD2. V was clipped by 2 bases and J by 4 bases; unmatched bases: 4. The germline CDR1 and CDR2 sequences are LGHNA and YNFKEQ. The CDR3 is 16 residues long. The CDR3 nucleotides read TGTGCCAGCAGCCAAACCGGGACTAGCGGTTACAATGAGCAGTTCTTC. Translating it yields CASSQTGTSGYNEQFF.

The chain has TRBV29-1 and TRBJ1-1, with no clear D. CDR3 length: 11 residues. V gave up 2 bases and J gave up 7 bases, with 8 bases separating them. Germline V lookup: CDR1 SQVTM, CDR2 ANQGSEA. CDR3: CSVESTIEAFF. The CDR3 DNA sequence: TGCAGCGTTGAATCGACCATTGAAGCTTTCTTT.

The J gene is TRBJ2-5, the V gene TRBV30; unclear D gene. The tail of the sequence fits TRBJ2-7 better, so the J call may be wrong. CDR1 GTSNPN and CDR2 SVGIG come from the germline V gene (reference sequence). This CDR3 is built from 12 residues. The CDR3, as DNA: TGTGCCTGGAGTGACGATTCCTACGAGCAGTACTTC. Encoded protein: CAWSDDSYEQYF.

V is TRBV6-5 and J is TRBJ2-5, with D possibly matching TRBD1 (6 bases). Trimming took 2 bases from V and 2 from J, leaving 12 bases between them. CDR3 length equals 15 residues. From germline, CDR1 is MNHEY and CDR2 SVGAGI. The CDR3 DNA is TGTGCCAGCAGTTACATAGGGGGTTCGCAAGAGACCCAGTACTTC. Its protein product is CASSYIGGSQETQYF.

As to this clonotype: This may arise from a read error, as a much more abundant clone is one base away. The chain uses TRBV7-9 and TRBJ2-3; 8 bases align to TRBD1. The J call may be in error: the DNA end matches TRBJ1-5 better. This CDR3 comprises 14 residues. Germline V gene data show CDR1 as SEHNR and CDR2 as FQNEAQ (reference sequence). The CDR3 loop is CASSFQGATDTQHF. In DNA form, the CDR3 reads TGTGCCAGCAGCTTTCAGGGGGCGACAGATACGCAGCATTTT.

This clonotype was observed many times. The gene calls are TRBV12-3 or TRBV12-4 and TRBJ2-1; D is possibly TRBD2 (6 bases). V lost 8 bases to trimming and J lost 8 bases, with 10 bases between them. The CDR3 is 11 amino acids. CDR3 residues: CASEKRDEQFF. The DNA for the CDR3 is TGTGCCAGCGAGAAGCGGGATGAGCAGTTCTTC.

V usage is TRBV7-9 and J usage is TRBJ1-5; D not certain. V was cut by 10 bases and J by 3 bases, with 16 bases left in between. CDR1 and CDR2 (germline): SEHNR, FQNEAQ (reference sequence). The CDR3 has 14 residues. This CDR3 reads CATGDGPHNQPQHF. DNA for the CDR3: TGTGCCACCGGAGATGGGCCTCACAATCAGCCCCAGCATTTT.

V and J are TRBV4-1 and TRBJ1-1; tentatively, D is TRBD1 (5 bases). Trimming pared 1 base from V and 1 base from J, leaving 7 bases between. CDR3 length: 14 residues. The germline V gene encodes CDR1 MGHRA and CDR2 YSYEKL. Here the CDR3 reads CASSQVDRNTEAFF. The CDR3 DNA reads TGCGCCAGCAGCCAAGTAGACAGGAACACTGAAGCTTTCTTT.

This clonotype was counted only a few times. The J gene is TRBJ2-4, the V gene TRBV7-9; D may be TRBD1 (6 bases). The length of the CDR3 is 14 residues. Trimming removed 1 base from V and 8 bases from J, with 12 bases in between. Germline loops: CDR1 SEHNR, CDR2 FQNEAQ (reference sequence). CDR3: CASSLGQGLDIQYF. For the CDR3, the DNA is TGTGCCAGCAGCTTAGGGCAGGGGCTGGACATTCAGTACTTC.

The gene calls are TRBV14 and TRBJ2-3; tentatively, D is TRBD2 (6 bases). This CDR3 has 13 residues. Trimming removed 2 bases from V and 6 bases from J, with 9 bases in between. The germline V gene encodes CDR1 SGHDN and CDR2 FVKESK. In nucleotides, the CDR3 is TGTGCCAGCAGCCAACGACTAGAGGATACGCAGTATTTT. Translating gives CASSQRLEDTQYF.

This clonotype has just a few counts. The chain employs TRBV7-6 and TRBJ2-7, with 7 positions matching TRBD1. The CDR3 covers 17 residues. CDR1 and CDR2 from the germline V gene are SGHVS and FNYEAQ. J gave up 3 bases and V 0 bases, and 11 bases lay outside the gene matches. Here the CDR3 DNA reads TGTGCCAGCAGCTTAGCATCTCTCCGGGACAGAGGCTACGAGCAGTACTTC. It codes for CASSLASLRDRGYEQYF.

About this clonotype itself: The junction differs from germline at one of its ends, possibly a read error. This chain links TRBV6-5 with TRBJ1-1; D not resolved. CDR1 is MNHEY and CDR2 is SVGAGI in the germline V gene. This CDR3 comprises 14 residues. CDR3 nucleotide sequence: TGTGCCGGCAGTTACTCTGGGTGGAGCACTGAAGCTTTCTTT. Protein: CAGSYSGWSTEAFF.

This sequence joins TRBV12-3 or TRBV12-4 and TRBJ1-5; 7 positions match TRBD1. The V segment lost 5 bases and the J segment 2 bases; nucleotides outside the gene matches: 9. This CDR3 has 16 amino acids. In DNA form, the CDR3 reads TGTGCCAGCAGTGAAACAGGGGAAGAAGGCAATCAGCCCCAGCATTTT. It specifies CASSETGEEGNQPQHF.

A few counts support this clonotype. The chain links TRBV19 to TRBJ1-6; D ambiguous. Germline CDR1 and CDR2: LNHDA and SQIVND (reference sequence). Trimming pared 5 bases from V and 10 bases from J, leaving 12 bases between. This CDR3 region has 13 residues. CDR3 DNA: TGTGCCAGTAGTGTATCGAAAGGGTCACCCCTCCACTTT. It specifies CASSVSKGSPLHF. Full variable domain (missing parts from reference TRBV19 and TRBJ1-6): DGGITQSPKYLFRKEGQNVTLSCEQNLNHDAMYWYRQDPGQGLRLIYYSQIVNDFQKGDIAEGYSVSREKKESFPLTVTSAQKNPTAFYLCASSVSKGSPLHFGNGTRLTVT.

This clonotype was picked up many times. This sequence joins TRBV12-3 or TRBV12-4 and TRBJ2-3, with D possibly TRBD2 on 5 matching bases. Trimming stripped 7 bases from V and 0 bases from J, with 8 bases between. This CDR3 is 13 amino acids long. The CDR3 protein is CASKRGSTDTQYF. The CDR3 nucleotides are TGTGCCAGCAAACGGGGAAGCACAGATACGCAGTATTTT.

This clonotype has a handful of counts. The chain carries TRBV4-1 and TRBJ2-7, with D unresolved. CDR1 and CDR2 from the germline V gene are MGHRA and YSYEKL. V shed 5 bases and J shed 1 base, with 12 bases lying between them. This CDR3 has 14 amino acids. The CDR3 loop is CASSAPAQSYEQYF. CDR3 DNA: TGCGCCAGCAGCGCGCCGGCCCAATCCTACGAGCAGTACTTC.

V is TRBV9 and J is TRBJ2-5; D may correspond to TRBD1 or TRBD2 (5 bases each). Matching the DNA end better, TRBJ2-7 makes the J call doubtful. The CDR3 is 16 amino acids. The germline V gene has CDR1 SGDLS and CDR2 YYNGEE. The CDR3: CASSVGAGEGPYEQYF. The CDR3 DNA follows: TGTGCCAGCAGCGTAGGGGCCGGTGAGGGGCCCTACGAGCAGTACTTC.

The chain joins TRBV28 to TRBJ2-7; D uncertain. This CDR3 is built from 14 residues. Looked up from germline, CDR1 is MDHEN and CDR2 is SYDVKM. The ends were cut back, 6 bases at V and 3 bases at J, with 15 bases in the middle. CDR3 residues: CASSAAKLSYEQYF. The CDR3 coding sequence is TGTGCCAGCAGCGCCGCTAAGCTCAGCTACGAGCAGTACTTC.

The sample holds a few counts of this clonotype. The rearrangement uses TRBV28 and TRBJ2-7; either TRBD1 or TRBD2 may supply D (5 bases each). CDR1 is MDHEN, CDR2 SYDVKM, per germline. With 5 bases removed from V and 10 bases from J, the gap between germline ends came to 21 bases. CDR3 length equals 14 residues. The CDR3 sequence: CASSPSRGEEAQYF. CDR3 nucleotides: TGTGCCAGCAGTCCCTCCCGAGGGGAAGAGGCCCAGTACTTC.